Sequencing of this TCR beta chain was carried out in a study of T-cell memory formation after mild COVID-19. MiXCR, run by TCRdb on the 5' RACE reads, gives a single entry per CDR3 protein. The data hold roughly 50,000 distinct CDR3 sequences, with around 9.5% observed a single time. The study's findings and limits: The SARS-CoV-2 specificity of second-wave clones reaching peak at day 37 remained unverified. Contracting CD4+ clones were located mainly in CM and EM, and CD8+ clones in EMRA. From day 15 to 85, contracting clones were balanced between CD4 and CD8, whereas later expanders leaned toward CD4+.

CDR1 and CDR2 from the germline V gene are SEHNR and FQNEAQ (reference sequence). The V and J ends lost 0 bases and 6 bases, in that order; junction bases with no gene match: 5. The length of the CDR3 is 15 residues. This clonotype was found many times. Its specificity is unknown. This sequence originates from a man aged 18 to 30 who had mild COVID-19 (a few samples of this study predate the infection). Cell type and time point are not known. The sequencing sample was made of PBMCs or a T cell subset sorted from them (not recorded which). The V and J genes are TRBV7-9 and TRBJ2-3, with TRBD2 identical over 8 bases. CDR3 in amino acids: CASSLAEAGADTQYF. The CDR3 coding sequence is TGTGCCAGCAGCTTAGCGGAAGCGGGGGCTGATACGCAGTATTTT.